One and the same sample provided the 20 T cell receptor beta chains below, sequenced in a study of blood T cell repertoires in COVID-19. Generated by immunoSEQ multiplex PCR, the TCRdb table keeps only in-frame clones and is missing some. The sample carries about 52,000 clones, about 90% recorded once. Sequencing input: peripheral blood. Receptors were obtained from a man older than 75 with active or convalescent COVID-19.

The rearrangement uses TRBV7-2 and TRBJ2-5, with 11 bases that match TRBD2. Germline V gene sequence: CDR1 SGHTA, CDR2 FQGNSA. The CDR3 covers 16 residues. Trimming at V came to 6 bases and at J to 5 bases, leaving 11 bases not matched to a gene. The CDR3 bases are TGTGCCAGCAGTCCCCAGTATAGCGGGAGGGCGGAGACCCAGTACTTC. Translating it yields CASSPQYSGRAETQYF.

This chain joins TRBV2 and TRBJ1-5, with D unresolved. The V gene's germline CDR1 is SNHLY and CDR2 FYNNEI. V lost 4 bases and J 4 bases, leaving 11 bases between the germline ends. The CDR3 length is 14 residues. The CDR3 bases are TGTGCCAGCAGTGGGTCGACTGATAATCAGCCCCAGCATTTT. This gives the protein CASSGSTDNQPQHF.

The rearrangement joins TRBV11-2 to TRBJ2-7; 12 bases map to TRBD2. V shed 4 bases and J 7 bases; nucleotides not matched to a gene: 2. The CDR3 extends over 13 amino acids. The germline V gene has CDR1 SGHAT and CDR2 FQNNGV. CDR3 DNA: TGTGCCAGCAGCTCCGGACTAGCGGGAGAGCAGTACTTC. This translates into CASSSGLAGEQYF.

V and J are TRBV28 and TRBJ1-5, with TRBD1 as a possible D gene (6 bases). V was trimmed by 6 bases and J by 3 bases, leaving 15 bases between them. Germline V lookup: CDR1 MDHEN, CDR2 SYDVKM. This CDR3 is 15 amino acids long. CDR3 DNA: TGTGCCAGCAGCTTACACAGGGTGATCAATCAGCCCCAGCATTTT. This encodes CASSLHRVINQPQHF.

CDR3 loop: CASGGHSYNSPLHF. The CDR3 DNA sequence: TGTGCCAGTGGTGGGCACTCCTATAATTCACCCCTCCACTTT. V usage is TRBV28 and J usage is TRBJ1-6; D gene ambiguous. CDR1 is MDHEN and CDR2 is SYDVKM in the germline V gene. This CDR3 spans 14 amino acids. Trimming took off 9 bases at V and 0 bases at J, with 9 bases between the two ends.

The CDR3 nucleotides read TGTGCCAGCAGTGGACAGGGGCAGGGCGGGGAGCTGTTTTTT. It is translated as CASSGQGQGGELFF. V usage is TRBV27 and J usage is TRBJ2-2; TRBD1 agrees at 9 bases. V was pared by 5 bases and J by 7 bases, with 5 bases of the junction left unmatched. Germline-derived CDR1 and CDR2 are MNHEY and SMNVEV (reference sequence). The CDR3 contains 14 residues.

The J gene is TRBJ2-7, the V gene TRBV30; 11 bases line up with TRBD2. Germline CDR1 reads GTSNPN; CDR2 reads SVGIG (reference sequence). CDR3 size: 18 residues. The ends lost 1 base at V and 3 bases at J; junction bases unmatched: 14. The CDR3 nucleotides are TGTGCCTGGAGTGCCCCCATAGCGGGGGGGCCTATTAGCTACGAGCAGTACTTC. Amino acid sequence: CAWSAPIAGGPISYEQYF.

This chain uses TRBV2 with TRBJ2-2; TRBD2 might be the D (5 bases). CDR3 length: 15 residues. Germline V gene lookup returns CDR1 SNHLY and CDR2 FYNNEI. The germline V and J ends were trimmed by 0 bases and 5 bases, with 10 bases remaining between them. The CDR3 DNA reads TGTGCCAGCAGTGAAGCGCTTCGAGGGACCGGGGAGCTGTTTTTT. Translated: CASSEALRGTGELFF.

J is TRBJ2-7 and V is TRBV28, with TRBD2 matching over 7 bases. The V segment lost 3 bases and the J segment 8 bases; nucleotides outside the gene matches: 7. The CDR3 sequence is 13 residues long. The V gene's germline CDR1 is MDHEN and CDR2 SYDVKM. The DNA for the CDR3 is TGTGCCAGCAGTTTCCCGAACAGCGGGAAGCAGTACTTC. As protein: CASSFPNSGKQYF.

The chain couples TRBV4-3 to TRBJ1-2, with a tentative D call TRBD1 (5 bases). The length of the CDR3 is 13 residues. In germline, CDR1 is LGHNA, CDR2 YSLEER. Trimming took 0 bases from V and 6 from J, leaving 8 bases between them. The CDR3 DNA sequence: TGCGCCAGCAGCCAAGACCAGGGTGATGGCTACACCTTC. Translation: CASSQDQGDGYTF.

The chain combines TRBV5-1 with TRBJ1-3; D is uncertain. This CDR3 has 17 amino acids. V lost 4 bases and J 0 bases, leaving 17 bases between the germline ends. Germline CDR1 SGHRS, CDR2 YFSETQ. The CDR3 DNA reads as TGCGCCAGCAGCCGGGCGGAGGTGGCGGGCTCTGGAAACACCATATATTTT. This codes for CASSRAEVAGSGNTIYF.

The chain recombines TRBV4-1 with TRBJ1-1; D remains unclear. Looked up from germline, CDR1 is MGHRA and CDR2 is YSYEKL. Trimming left V 1 base short and J 2 bases short, with 20 bases between. CDR3 length: 18 amino acids. DNA for the CDR3: TGCGCCAGCAGCCAAGTTACCGGCGTGGGAGGAAGAAACACTGAAGCTTTCTTT. Its protein is CASSQVTGVGGRNTEAFF.

The genes are TRBV7-2 and TRBJ2-7; 7 nucleotides match TRBD2. The CDR3 is 15 residues long. CDR1 and CDR2 (germline): SGHTA, FQGNSA. The V gene end was trimmed by 2 bases and the J gene end by 2 bases; junction bases not matched to a gene: 6. Here the CDR3 reads CASSLTSAVTYEQYF. The CDR3 nucleotides read TGTGCCAGCAGCTTAACTAGCGCCGTTACCTACGAGCAGTACTTC.

The V gene is TRBV18, the J gene TRBJ2-7; a possible D gene is TRBD2 (7 bases). Trimming removed 6 bases from V and 3 bases from J, with 15 bases in between. The CDR3 loop spans 14 amino acids. Germline assignment: CDR1 KGHSH and CDR2 LQKENI. The CDR3 here is CASSLGEGGYEQYF. The DNA for the CDR3 is TGTGCCAGCTCCCTCGGGGAGGGGGGCTACGAGCAGTACTTC. Complete variable domain (other parts from reference TRBV18 and TRBJ2-7): NAGVMQNPRHLVRRRGQEARLRCSPMKGHSHVYWYRQLPEEGLKFMVYLQKENIIDESGMPKERFSAEFPKEGPSILRIQQVVRGDSAAYFCASSLGEGGYEQYFGPGTRLTVT.

This sequence joins TRBV21-1 and TRBJ2-1; the table's D gene call, TRBD1, was not cross checked with the DNA. TRBV21-1 constitutes a pseudogene. The CDR3 is 15 residues long. CDR3 DNA: TGTGCCAGCAGCGCCCCGACAGGGATGTTCGATGAGCAGTTCTTC. It translates to CASSAPTGMFDEQFF.

The chain uses TRBV18 and TRBJ1-3; maybe TRBD1 (6 bases). Between the trimmed V and J ends, which lost 2 bases and 0 bases, there was a span of 8 bases. The CDR3 has 15 amino acids. CDR1 is KGHSH and CDR2 is LQKENI in the germline V gene. CDR3 region: CASSPGTISGNTIYF. DNA of the CDR3: TGTGCCAGCTCACCAGGGACAATCTCTGGAAACACCATATATTTT.

The chain carries TRBV7-8 and TRBJ1-4; 8 bases match TRBD1. This CDR3 has 12 residues. V was clipped by 8 bases and J by 10 bases; unmatched bases: 6. Germline CDR1 is SGHVS and CDR2 is FQNEAQ. The chain's CDR3 is CASGDRGGKLFF. The CDR3 DNA sequence: TGTGCCAGCGGAGACAGGGGAGGAAAACTGTTTTTT.

This sequence joins TRBV19 and TRBJ2-7; 12 nucleotides align to TRBD2. CDR3 length equals 16 residues. Germline-derived CDR1 and CDR2 are LNHDA and SQIVND (reference sequence). Trimming at V came to 3 bases and at J to 5 bases, leaving 8 bases not matched to a gene. CDR3: CASSMASGRVIHEQYF. CDR3 in DNA: TGTGCCAGTAGTATGGCTAGCGGGAGGGTTATCCACGAGCAGTACTTC. Full variable domain (rest looked up from reference TRBV19 and TRBJ2-7): DGGITQSPKYLFRKEGQNVTLSCEQNLNHDAMYWYRQDPGQGLRLIYYSQIVNDFQKGDIAEGYSVSREKKESFPLTVTSAQKNPTAFYLCASSMASGRVIHEQYFGPGTRLTVT.

The rearrangement uses TRBV5-1 and TRBJ1-1; the match to TRBD1 covers 11 bases. J was trimmed by 4 bases and V by 2 bases; bases with no gene match: 4. The V gene's germline CDR1 is SGHRS and CDR2 YFSETQ. This CDR3 spans 15 amino acids. The CDR3 here is CASSLGQGAVTEAFF. The CDR3 DNA sequence: TGCGCCAGCAGCTTAGGACAGGGGGCGGTCACTGAAGCTTTCTTT. Using reference TRBV5-1 and TRBJ1-1 for the parts outside the CDR3, the full variable domain is KAGVTQTPRYLIKTRGQQVTLSCSPISGHRSVSWYQQTPGQGLQFLFEYFSETQRNKGNFPGRFSGRQFSNSRSEMNVSTLELGDSALYLCASSLGQGAVTEAFFGQGTRLTVV.

The chain's CDR3 is CASSLGWGLNEQYF. The DNA of the CDR3 is TGTGCCAGCAGCTTAGGATGGGGGCTTAACGAGCAGTACTTC. This chain links TRBV7-2 with TRBJ2-7, with D maybe TRBD1 (6 bases). The V gene lost 1 base and the J gene lost 5 bases, with 12 bases spanning the gap. Germline V gene sequence: CDR1 SGHTA, CDR2 FQGNSA. The CDR3 has 14 residues.